This T cell receptor beta chain was documented in a study of response to subunit inactivated influenza vaccine. The study, taken as a whole, reports: That few new T cells are recruited by each seasonal influenza vaccination was the authors' suggestion.

The CDR3 sequence is 14 residues long. V was pared by 10 bases and J by 5 bases, with 17 bases between. Germline CDR1 is ENHRY and CDR2 is SYGVKD. This clonotype came up a few times. What it recognizes is unknown. TCRdb re-analysed the RT-PCR reads in MiXCR, keeping a single row per CDR3 protein. Here the sample spans 530,000 or so distinct CDR3 sequences, roughly 27% being singletons. This chain links TRBV10-3 with TRBJ2-2; possible D gene TRBD1, 6 bases. This sequence originates from a man aged 45-65 years who received an inactivated influenza vaccine. Sequences were derived from CD4+ T cells sorted from PBMCs, sampled 5 days after vaccination. In DNA, the CDR3 is TGTGCCACCCGCCCGACAGGCGGAACCGGGGAGCTGTTTTTT. This codes for CATRPTGGTGELFF.